This T cell receptor beta chain was sequenced during a study of cytomegalovirus exposure and HLA in healthy donors. PCR amplification relied on 60 Vbeta primers (plus 13 Jbeta primers). The method was immunoSEQ multiplex PCR; TCRdb's version includes in-frame clones alone and lacks a portion of them. In the table there are over 150,000 clones, about three quarters of which are singletons. The CDR3 length is 19 residues. With V trimmed by 3 bases and J by 3 bases, 16 bases remained unmatched. Germline values: CDR1 LGHNA, CDR2 YSLEER. The TCR was taken from a woman aged 25 to 45 in good health and CMV-seronegative. The gene calls are TRBV4-3 and TRBJ2-7; 11 bases fit TRBD1. The sample taken for sequencing was PBMCs. The CDR3 spells CASSQDRDRGYGGVYEQYF. CDR3 bases: TGCGCCAGCAGCCAGGACCGGGACAGGGGGTACGGGGGGGTCTACGAGCAGTACTTC.